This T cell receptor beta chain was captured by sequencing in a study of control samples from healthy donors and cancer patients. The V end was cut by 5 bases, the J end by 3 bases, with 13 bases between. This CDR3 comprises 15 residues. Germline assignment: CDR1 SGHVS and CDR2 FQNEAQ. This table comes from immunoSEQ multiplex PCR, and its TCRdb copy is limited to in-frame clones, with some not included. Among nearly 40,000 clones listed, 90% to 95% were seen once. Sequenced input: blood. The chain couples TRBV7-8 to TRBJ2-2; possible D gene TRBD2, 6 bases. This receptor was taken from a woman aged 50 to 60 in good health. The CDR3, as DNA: TGTGCCAGCAGCCTACGGGACTTCTACACCGGGGAGCTGTTTTTT. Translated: CASSLRDFYTGELFF.